This TCR beta chain derives from a study of beta chain features in type 1 diabetes. Findings and limits, study-wide: Whether HLA type affects TCRB rearrangement stayed undetermined in the present work.

The CDR3 has 13 residues. With 6 bases removed from V and 1 base from J, the gap between germline ends came to 12 bases. Germline CDR1 and CDR2: SQVTM and ANQGSEA. Every isolated RNA sample was fully reverse transcribed, so sequencing captured expressed TCRB transcripts. Sequencing was performed with immunoSEQ multiplex PCR; in TCRdb, only in-frame clones are kept and a portion is missing. The sample yields 250,000 to 350,000 clones, 14% seen once. A remark on this clone: Its target is not known.

The sample consisted of central memory CD4+ T cells from blood. This receptor was taken from a young man in good health. This chain uses TRBV29-1 with TRBJ1-1; tentatively, D is TRBD1 (5 bases). The DNA of the CDR3 is TGCAGCGTGACCCAGGGAAGGAACACTGAAGCTTTCTTT. It translates to CSVTQGRNTEAFF.